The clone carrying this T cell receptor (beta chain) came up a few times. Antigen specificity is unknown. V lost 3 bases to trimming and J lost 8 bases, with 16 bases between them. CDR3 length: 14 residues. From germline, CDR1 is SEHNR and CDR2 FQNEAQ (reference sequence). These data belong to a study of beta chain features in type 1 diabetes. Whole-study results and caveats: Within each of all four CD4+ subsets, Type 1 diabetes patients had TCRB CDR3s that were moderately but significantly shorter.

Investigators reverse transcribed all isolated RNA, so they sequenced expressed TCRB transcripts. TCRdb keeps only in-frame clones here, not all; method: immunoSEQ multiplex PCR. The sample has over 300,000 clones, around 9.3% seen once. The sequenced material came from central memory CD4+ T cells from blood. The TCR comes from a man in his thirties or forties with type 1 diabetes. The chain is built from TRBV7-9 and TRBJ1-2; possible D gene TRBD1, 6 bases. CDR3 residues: CASSFDNRETGYTF. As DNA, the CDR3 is TGTGCCAGCAGCTTTGATAACAGGGAGACGGGCTACACCTTC.